The T cell receptor beta chain described here comes from a study of T cells in Graves' hyperthyroidism and ophthalmopathy. The germline V gene encodes CDR1 DFQATT and CDR2 SNEGSKA (reference sequence). The CDR3 is 11 residues long. Trimming removed 3 bases at V and 12 bases at J, with 14 bases between. In the case of this clonotype: Its specificity is unknown.

Not enrolled were patients with uncontrolled infection, other autoimmune disease, pregnancy or lactation. Broader study findings: The model forecast ophthalmopathy, anticipating it by a median around 6.5 months before onset. Also found in blood were most expanded thyroid clonotypes above 0.001.

Researchers took RNA transcripts and amplified the TCR beta CDR3 regions from them. RT-PCR in the first round (using the HTBI primer set) targeted the TCR CDR3. One entry per CDR3 protein results from TCRdb running MiXCR on the multiplex PCR reads. The table includes fewer than 650,000 distinct CDR3 sequences, around 50% detected once. The origin of this receptor is an adult woman with Graves' disease, either hyperthyroidism or ophthalmopathy (not recorded which). The chain couples TRBV20-1 to TRBJ1-2; D gene ambiguous. Sequencing was carried out using peripheral blood or thyroid tissue (not recorded which). CDR3 nucleotide sequence: TGCAGTGCTAGCTTGTCTAGCGGACACACCTTC. It codes for CSASLSSGHTF.